The 29 T cell receptor beta chains in this list originate from one sample, sequenced in a study of shared clonotypes between healthy human individuals. The assay was immunoSEQ multiplex PCR, and TCRdb's table has in-frame clones only and misses some. The data show about 800,000 clones, 96% seen once. Positively selected for CCR7, the CD45RO-negative cells used as naive CD8 cells excluded terminally differentiated effector memory CD45RA+ cells. What was sequenced was naive CD8+ T cells sorted from blood. Receptors originate from a man aged 25 to 40 in good health.

The chain combines TRBV15 with TRBJ2-5, with D tentatively TRBD2 (5 bases). Germline V gene lookup returns CDR1 LNHNV and CDR2 YYDKDF (reference sequence). The V end lost 7 bases, the J end lost 3 bases, and 12 bases lay between the germline ends. The CDR3 extends over 13 amino acids. In DNA form, the CDR3 reads TGTGCCACCAAGGACTCCCCCGAAGAGACCCAGTACTTC. Protein: CATKDSPEETQYF.

The chain joins TRBV2 to TRBJ2-7, with a tentative D call TRBD2 (6 bases). Trimming left V 6 bases short and J 7 bases short, with 13 bases between. Germline V gene data show CDR1 as SNHLY and CDR2 as FYNNEI. The CDR3 consists of 12 residues. This CDR3 is CASSGLAYEQYF. Here the CDR3 DNA reads TGTGCCAGCAGCGGTCTAGCGTATGAGCAGTACTTC.

V and J are TRBV5-1 and TRBJ1-5; D is uncertain. Germline assignment: CDR1 SGHRS and CDR2 YFSETQ. The CDR3 runs to 17 residues. Trimming removed 2 bases at V and 3 bases at J, with 18 bases between. CDR3 DNA sequence: TGCGCCAGCAGCTTCCCACTGACTAGCGGGGTCAATCAGCCCCAGCATTTT. Amino acids: CASSFPLTSGVNQPQHF.

This clone was picked up one time. This chain links TRBV2 with TRBJ2-7, with D possibly being TRBD1 or TRBD2 (5 bases each). CDR3 length: 18 residues. V was pared by 9 bases and J by 4 bases, with 31 bases between. Germline V gene lookup returns CDR1 SNHLY and CDR2 FYNNEI. CDR3 DNA sequence: TGTGCCAGTGGAGGACGGAAAACAGGTACTAAAGCAGTATACGAGCAGTACTTC. Translated: CASGGRKTGTKAVYEQYF.

The chain is built from TRBV27 and TRBJ2-5; D remains unclear. Per the germline V gene, CDR1 is MNHEY and CDR2 is SMNVEV (reference sequence). The CDR3 spans 14 residues. Trimming took off 2 bases at V and 5 bases at J, with 12 bases between the two ends. Written as DNA, the CDR3 is TGTGCCAGCAGTTTAGGTTTGGGTCTGGAGACCCAGTACTTC. Residues: CASSLGLGLETQYF.

The chain uses TRBV5-6 and TRBJ2-1; D remains ambiguous. The CDR3 runs 13 residues. Germline lookup yields CDR1 SGHDT and CDR2 YYEEEE. V shed 0 bases and J shed 6 bases, with 7 bases lying between them. The CDR3 sequence: CASSLAWGNEQFF. CDR3 DNA sequence: TGTGCCAGCAGCTTGGCCTGGGGCAATGAGCAGTTCTTC.

The V gene is TRBV10-3, the J gene TRBJ1-3; 7 bases map to TRBD1. The CDR3 runs 14 residues. The germline V gene has CDR1 ENHRY and CDR2 SYGVKD. The ends lost 6 bases at V and 2 bases at J; junction bases unmatched: 4. The CDR3 DNA sequence: TGTGCCATCAGCGAACAGGGGACTGGAAACACCATATATTTT. This codes for CAISEQGTGNTIYF.

This chain joins TRBV19 and TRBJ1-5; tentatively, D is TRBD1 (6 bases). The germline CDR1 and CDR2 sequences are LNHDA and SQIVND (reference sequence). This CDR3 has 14 residues. V shed 3 bases and J shed 2 bases, with 8 bases lying between them. CDR3 coding DNA: TGTGCCAGTAGTATGGGGGCGGGCAATCAGCCCCAGCATTTT. Its translation: CASSMGAGNQPQHF. Looking up the rest from reference TRBV19 and TRBJ1-5 gives the full variable domain: DGGITQSPKYLFRKEGQNVTLSCEQNLNHDAMYWYRQDPGQGLRLIYYSQIVNDFQKGDIAEGYSVSREKKESFPLTVTSAQKNPTAFYLCASSMGAGNQPQHFGDGTRLSIL.

This chain joins TRBV9 and TRBJ2-1; a possible D gene is TRBD2 (6 bases). This CDR3 comprises 15 residues. The V and J ends lost 0 bases and 6 bases respectively, with 13 bases between them. Germline V gene data show CDR1 as SGDLS and CDR2 as YYNGEE. The CDR3 DNA is TGTGCCAGCAGCGTAGGGGACTGGAGGGGCAATGAGCAGTTCTTC. Protein sequence: CASSVGDWRGNEQFF.

This clone was counted a single time. The CDR3 DNA reads as TGTGCCAGCAGCCCCCACCACAGGGGAGAGAGTTCGGACACTGAAGCTTTCTTT. Translation gives CASSPHHRGESSDTEAFF. The chain links TRBV7-6 to TRBJ1-1, with 7 bases aligning to TRBD1. Germline V gene data show CDR1 as SGHVS and CDR2 as FNYEAQ. This CDR3 has 18 residues. Germline trimming cut 5 bases from V and 3 bases from J; bases unmatched to any gene: 18.

This clone appeared once. The junction shows a germline mismatch at one end, possibly a read error. The sample holds other DNA sequences that translate to the same CDR3. V gene TRBV7-7 combines with J gene TRBJ2-5, with D perhaps matching TRBD2 (7 bases). Germline V lookup: CDR1 SSHAT, CDR2 FNYEAQ (reference sequence). This CDR3 region has 14 residues. The CDR3 reads CASSLAGEGETQYF. Here the CDR3 DNA reads TGTGCTAGCAGCTTAGCAGGGGAGGGAGAGACCCAGTACTTC.

This chain connects TRBV19 to TRBJ2-1, with 8 bases lining up with TRBD2. The germline V gene has CDR1 LNHDA and CDR2 SQIVND (reference sequence). The CDR3 sequence is 14 residues long. Trimming at V came to 3 bases and at J to 6 bases, leaving 4 bases not matched to a gene. CDR3 sequence (DNA): TGTGCCAGTAGTATCCACGGGAGGGTCAATGAGCAGTTCTTC. It translates to CASSIHGRVNEQFF.

This chain uses TRBV29-1 with TRBJ2-7; 11 nucleotides match TRBD1. With 6 bases clipped from V and 4 bases from J, the junction kept 5 bases outside the gene matches. This CDR3 is built from 13 residues. Germline loops: CDR1 SQVTM, CDR2 ANQGSEA. The chain's CDR3 is CSVRTGGEYEQYF. CDR3 DNA: TGCAGCGTAAGGACAGGGGGCGAGTACGAGCAGTACTTC.

This clone was detected once. The chain links TRBV29-1 to TRBJ2-1, with 10 positions matching TRBD2. Trimming took 7 bases from V and 4 from J; bases not matched to a gene: 13. The germline V gene has CDR1 SQVTM and CDR2 ANQGSEA. This CDR3 is built from 16 residues. CDR3 nucleotides: TGCAGCGCCAAGGGTTTAGCGGGAGGTGGTTACAATGAGCAGTTCTTC. Translated, it gives CSAKGLAGGGYNEQFF.

The chain uses TRBV28 and TRBJ2-7; 10 nucleotides match TRBD2. Germline loops: CDR1 MDHEN, CDR2 SYDVKM. The CDR3 loop spans 16 amino acids. J lost 4 bases, V lost 5 bases, and 11 bases had no gene match. The DNA for the CDR3 is TGTGCCAGCAGTCCCTTCGGGGTAGCGGGAGGATACGAGCAGTACTTC. Translated: CASSPFGVAGGYEQYF.

The chain combines TRBV15 with TRBJ2-7; D is tentatively TRBD1 or TRBD2 (6 bases each). The germline V gene has CDR1 LNHNV and CDR2 YYDKDF (reference sequence). This CDR3 region has 15 residues. Between the trimmed V and J ends, which lost 3 bases and 9 bases, there was a span of 21 bases. In DNA, the CDR3 is TGTGCCACCAGCAGCCCGGGACACTCCCTGCGGGGGCAGTACTTC. Its protein is CATSSPGHSLRGQYF.

The chain carries TRBV19 and TRBJ1-1; D gene unclear. CDR1 is LNHDA, CDR2 SQIVND, per germline (reference sequence). The germline V and J ends were trimmed by 6 bases and 3 bases, with 11 bases remaining between them. The CDR3 runs to 13 residues. The CDR3 bases are TGTGCCAGTAGGTCCGGGTCGTACACTGAAGCTTTCTTT. This translates into CASRSGSYTEAFF.

CDR3 region: CASSVGTSGVYEQYF. The CDR3 DNA is TGTGCCAGCAGCGTAGGGACTAGCGGAGTATACGAGCAGTACTTC. The chain links TRBV14 to TRBJ2-7; 11 nucleotides match TRBD2. CDR1 and CDR2 (germline): SGHDN, FVKESK. CDR3 length equals 15 residues. V trimming: 5 bases; J trimming: 4 bases; junction bases outside the gene matches: 7.

J is TRBJ2-3 and V is TRBV5-1; perhaps TRBD1 as D (5 bases). Germline loops: CDR1 SGHRS, CDR2 YFSETQ. This CDR3 spans 15 amino acids. V shed 1 base and J shed 2 bases, with 11 bases lying between them. For the CDR3, the DNA is TGCGCCAGCAGCTTGCTGGGGCCCCACACAGATACGCAGTATTTT. Translating it yields CASSLLGPHTDTQYF.

CDR3 in DNA: TGTGCCAGCAGTCCCGAGGGACTAGTCGATGAGCAGTTCTTC. Amino acid sequence: CASSPEGLVDEQFF. The chain couples TRBV27 to TRBJ2-1; 8 nucleotides line up with TRBD2. CDR3 length equals 14 residues. The germline CDR1 and CDR2 sequences are MNHEY and SMNVEV (reference sequence). With 5 bases clipped from V and 8 bases from J, the junction kept 8 bases outside the gene matches.

The rearrangement links TRBV19 to TRBJ2-1; TRBD1 might be the D (6 bases). Germline V CDR1 and CDR2: LNHDA, SQIVND (reference sequence). Deletions cut 5 bases from V and 3 bases from J, with 8 bases between. This CDR3 is built from 13 residues. CDR3: CASSGGGYNEQFF. DNA of the CDR3: TGTGCCAGTAGTGGGGGCGGCTACAATGAGCAGTTCTTC.

This chain uses TRBV1 with TRBJ2-7; TRBD2 is taken as the D call from the table, unchecked against the DNA. TRBV1 is flagged as a pseudogene. CDR3 length: 17 amino acids. CDR3 protein: CTSSQESSGRGSYEQYF. The CDR3 DNA reads as TGCACCAGCAGCCAAGAGTCAAGCGGGAGGGGCTCCTACGAGCAGTACTTC.

The rearrangement links TRBV5-1 to TRBJ2-2; 8 bases are shared with TRBD2. V lost 3 bases, J lost 7 bases, and 11 bases stayed unmatched. The CDR3 has 16 amino acids. Germline lookup yields CDR1 SGHRS and CDR2 YFSETQ. The CDR3 nucleotides are TGCGCCAGCAGCTCTTTTGAGCGGGAGTTAAACGGGGAGCTGTTTTTT. This codes for CASSSFERELNGELFF.

A note on this clone: Other nucleotide sequences from this sample produce the same CDR3. The chain is built from TRBV7-9 and TRBJ1-1; D gene ambiguous. The germline CDR1 and CDR2 sequences are SEHNR and FQNEAQ (reference sequence). The V and J ends lost 4 bases and 4 bases respectively, with 4 bases between them. The CDR3 has 11 amino acids. CDR3 protein: CASSSSTEAFF. DNA for the CDR3: TGTGCCAGCAGCTCAAGCACTGAAGCTTTCTTT.

V and J are TRBV4-1 and TRBJ1-1, with unresolved D. V gave up 6 bases and J gave up 1 base, with 9 bases separating them. Germline assignment: CDR1 MGHRA and CDR2 YSYEKL. The CDR3 consists of 13 residues. The CDR3 region has the DNA TGCGCCAGCAGTTCCAGGCGGAACACTGAAGCTTTCTTT. Protein sequence: CASSSRRNTEAFF.

Points on this clone: This same CDR3 is encoded by further DNA sequences in the sample. V gene TRBV5-1 combines with J gene TRBJ2-3, with 7 bases matching TRBD1. CDR3 length equals 15 residues. Germline trimming cut 0 bases from V and 1 base from J; bases unmatched to any gene: 2. Germline V gives CDR1 SGHRS, CDR2 YFSETQ. The DNA of the CDR3 is TGCGCCAGCAGCTTGGAGGGGGCTGGCACAGATACGCAGTATTTT. Its protein product is CASSLEGAGTDTQYF.

The J gene is TRBJ2-1, the V gene TRBV27; D ambiguous. The ends were cut back, 5 bases at V and 0 bases at J, with 11 bases in the middle. Germline values: CDR1 MNHEY, CDR2 SMNVEV (reference sequence). The CDR3 is made up of 15 amino acids. CDR3 sequence reads: CASSVSFSSYNEQFF. Here the CDR3 DNA reads TGTGCCAGCAGTGTTTCTTTTAGCTCCTACAATGAGCAGTTCTTC.

J is TRBJ2-5 and V is TRBV29-1; D is ambiguous. Germline V lookup: CDR1 SQVTM, CDR2 ANQGSEA. V shed 3 bases and J shed 0 bases, with 5 bases lying between them. The CDR3 runs to 12 residues. The chain's CDR3 is CSVESYQETQYF. CDR3 nucleotide sequence: TGCAGCGTTGAGTCGTACCAAGAGACCCAGTACTTC.

V usage is TRBV11-2 and J usage is TRBJ2-1; D unresolved. CDR1 and CDR2 (germline): SGHAT, FQNNGV. The CDR3 contains 14 residues. Trimming pared 1 base from V and 4 bases from J, leaving 8 bases between. The CDR3 region is CASSLGADYNEQFF. CDR3 coding DNA: TGTGCCAGCAGCTTAGGGGCGGATTACAATGAGCAGTTCTTC.